One and the same sample provided the 32 T cell receptor beta chains below, sequenced in a study of blood T cell repertoires in COVID-19. Profiling relied on immunoSEQ multiplex PCR, and the TCRdb table lists in-frame clones only, not all of them. This table holds hundreds of thousands of clones, roughly 89% found once. Sequenced material: peripheral blood. These receptors originate from a young man with COVID-19, enrolled during active disease.

The rearrangement uses TRBV29-1 and TRBJ2-3; no definite D call. In germline, CDR1 is SQVTM, CDR2 ANQGSEA. Trimming stripped 0 bases from V and 10 bases from J, with 5 bases between. CDR3 length equals 10 residues. The CDR3 spells CSVEDRAQYF. The CDR3 nucleotides are TGCAGCGTTGAAGATCGCGCGCAGTATTTT.

The rearrangement uses TRBV7-9 and TRBJ2-3; TRBD2 aligns across 7 bases. V dropped 6 bases and J dropped 0; count of bases not matched to a gene: 6. The CDR3 sequence is 15 residues long. CDR1 is SEHNR, CDR2 FQNEAQ, per germline (reference sequence). The CDR3 here is CASSYGGLSTDTQYF. The CDR3 DNA reads TGTGCCAGCAGTTATGGGGGACTAAGCACAGATACGCAGTATTTT.

The chain has TRBV3-1 (or the pseudogene TRBV3-2) and TRBJ2-2; D remains ambiguous. V lost 3 bases, J lost 9 bases, and 14 bases lay in between. Germline CDR1 is LGHDT and CDR2 is YNNKEL (reference sequence). CDR3 length: 14 amino acids. CDR3 residues: CASSQVNYRRELFF. CDR3 nucleotide sequence: TGTGCCAGCAGCCAGGTGAACTACCGCCGGGAGCTGTTTTTT.

The gene calls are TRBV5-6 and TRBJ2-5; perhaps TRBD2 as D (6 bases). CDR1 and CDR2 (germline): SGHDT, YYEEEE. The CDR3 sequence is 14 residues long. The ends were cut back, 2 bases at V and 4 bases at J, with 12 bases in the middle. The CDR3 region is CASSLRGSGETQYF. The CDR3 DNA is TGTGCCAGCAGCTTACGGGGTAGCGGAGAGACCCAGTACTTC.

This clone was picked up one time. The CDR3 protein is CASILGRGVNTEAFF. The DNA for the CDR3 is TGTGCCAGCATTCTCGGGAGGGGGGTGAACACTGAAGCTTTCTTT. The chain uses TRBV7-8 and TRBJ1-1; D might be TRBD1 (6 bases). The V gene's germline CDR1 is SGHVS and CDR2 FQNEAQ. The CDR3 extends over 15 amino acids. Deletions cut 7 bases from V and 0 bases from J, with 15 bases between.

The V gene is TRBV19, the J gene TRBJ1-5; D is possibly TRBD1 (5 bases). Germline CDR1 reads LNHDA; CDR2 reads SQIVND (reference sequence). The CDR3 is 15 residues long. V was pared by 10 bases and J by 2 bases, with 18 bases between. CDR3 amino acids: CATSVGGEGNQPQHF. The DNA of the CDR3 is TGTGCCACCAGCGTGGGGGGGGAGGGCAATCAGCCCCAGCATTTT.

The chain couples TRBV2 to TRBJ2-2; a weak D match, TRBD1 (5 bases). CDR1 is SNHLY, CDR2 FYNNEI, per germline. Deletions cut 3 bases from V and 1 base from J, with 12 bases between. CDR3 size: 16 residues. In DNA form, the CDR3 reads TGTGCCAGCAGTGAGTCACAGGCCTTGAACACCGGGGAGCTGTTTTTT. Amino acids: CASSESQALNTGELFF.

The chain is built from TRBV18 and TRBJ2-1; no reliable D call. The germline gives CDR1 KGHSH, CDR2 LQKENI. CDR3 length: 16 residues. V lost 5 bases to trimming and J lost 0 bases, with 14 bases between them. The CDR3 here is CASSYTGSSSYNEQFF. The CDR3 DNA is TGTGCCAGCTCATATACCGGGTCCAGCTCCTACAATGAGCAGTTCTTC. The complete variable domain, with remaining parts taken from reference TRBV18 and TRBJ2-1, reads NAGVMQNPRHLVRRRGQEARLRCSPMKGHSHVYWYRQLPEEGLKFMVYLQKENIIDESGMPKERFSAEFPKEGPSILRIQQVVRGDSAAYFCASSYTGSSSYNEQFFGPGTRLTVL.

V usage is TRBV28 and J usage is TRBJ1-3; the match to TRBD1 covers 11 bases. The V segment lost 8 bases and the J segment 0 bases; nucleotides outside the gene matches: 3. The CDR3 is 15 residues long. CDR1 MDHEN and CDR2 SYDVKM come from the germline V gene. The CDR3 reads CASWGTGGSGNTIYF. For the CDR3, the DNA is TGTGCCAGCTGGGGGACAGGGGGCTCTGGAAACACCATATATTTT.

The rearrangement uses TRBV5-6 and TRBJ2-1; a weak D match, TRBD1 (5 bases). CDR3 length: 15 residues. V lost 0 bases and J 5 bases, leaving 12 bases between the germline ends. CDR1 is SGHDT, CDR2 YYEEEE, per germline. CDR3 coding DNA: TGTGCCAGCAGCTTGGGTCAGGGTAGTAACAATGAGCAGTTCTTC. It specifies CASSLGQGSNNEQFF.

This clone was picked up a small number of times. This chain uses TRBV5-8 with TRBJ2-7; 9 nucleotides line up with TRBD1. The germline gives CDR1 SGHTS, CDR2 YDEGEE. V lost 0 bases and J lost 3; bases outside the gene matches: 4. This CDR3 region has 15 residues. CDR3 protein: CASSLAPGQGYEQYF. The CDR3 coding sequence is TGTGCCAGCAGCTTGGCGCCGGGACAGGGCTACGAGCAGTACTTC.

The chain has TRBV4-1 and TRBJ2-2; maybe TRBD2 (6 bases). The CDR3 extends over 15 amino acids. The germline gives CDR1 MGHRA, CDR2 YSYEKL. V lost 1 base and J 8 bases, leaving 14 bases between the germline ends. The CDR3 DNA is TGCGCCAGCAGCCAAGTCGGAGGGAGCCGGGGGGAGCTGTTTTTT. It translates to CASSQVGGSRGELFF.

The rearrangement links TRBV2 to TRBJ2-2; 12 bases line up with TRBD1. CDR1 and CDR2 from the germline V gene are SNHLY and FYNNEI. J gave up 7 bases and V 6 bases, and 9 bases lay outside the gene matches. The length of the CDR3 is 16 residues. In nucleotides, the CDR3 is TGTGCCAGCAGAAAGAGCGGGACAGGGGGCATCGGGGAGCTGTTTTTT. Its protein is CASRKSGTGGIGELFF.

V usage is TRBV11-2 and J usage is TRBJ1-2; no firm D call. Germline CDR1 SGHAT, CDR2 FQNNGV. This CDR3 region has 11 residues. The ends were cut back, 2 bases at V and 9 bases at J, with 7 bases in the middle. CDR3 DNA: TGTGCCAGCAGCTTACTCGGGAGCTACACCTTC. Amino acids: CASSLLGSYTF.

The chain's CDR3 is CASSSARGEQFF. DNA for the CDR3: TGTGCCAGCAGCTCGGCGCGAGGGGAGCAGTTCTTC. V is TRBV7-8 and J is TRBJ2-1; a possible D gene is TRBD2 (5 bases). Trimming stripped 4 bases from V and 10 bases from J, with 11 bases between. Germline loops: CDR1 SGHVS, CDR2 FQNEAQ. The CDR3 has 12 residues.

This chain links TRBV7-6 with TRBJ2-1; 8 bases line up with TRBD1. V lost 5 bases, J lost 10 bases, and 7 bases stayed unmatched. Germline V CDR1 and CDR2: SGHVS, FNYEAQ. CDR3 length: 13 amino acids. The CDR3 nucleotides read TGTGCCAGCAGCGTAGACAGGGGAAAAGAGCAGTTCTTC. It codes for CASSVDRGKEQFF.

This clone was observed a few times. This chain links TRBV24-1 with TRBJ1-1, with D uncertain. CDR1 and CDR2 from the germline V gene are KGHDR and SFDVKD. This CDR3 comprises 13 residues. Trimming took 5 bases from V and 1 from J, leaving 7 bases between them. The CDR3 region has the DNA TGTGCCACCAGTGGGGCGGGGAACACTGAAGCTTTCTTT. Its protein product is CATSGAGNTEAFF.

This clone occurred once. The rearrangement uses TRBV11-3 and TRBJ2-4; possible D gene TRBD2, 6 bases. There are 15 residues in the CDR3. CDR1 and CDR2 from the germline V gene are SGHNT and YENEEA. The V end lost 4 bases, the J end lost 1 base, and 11 bases lay between the germline ends. The CDR3 here is CASSSRELAKNIQYF. Written as DNA, the CDR3 is TGTGCCAGCAGCTCCCGGGAGCTGGCCAAAAACATTCAGTACTTC. The full variable domain, rest sourced from reference TRBV11-3 and TRBJ2-4, is EAGVVQSPRYKIIEKKQPVAFWCNPISGHNTLYWYLQNLGQGPELLIRYENEEAVDDSQLPKDRFSAERLKGVDSTLKIQPAELGDSAVYLCASSSRELAKNIQYFGAGTRLSVL.

With respect to this clone: This same CDR3 is encoded by further DNA sequences in the sample. This chain links TRBV5-1 with TRBJ2-1; 8 nucleotides match TRBD2. J gave up 0 bases and V 4 bases, and 6 bases lay outside the gene matches. There are 16 residues in the CDR3. The germline V gene encodes CDR1 SGHRS and CDR2 YFSETQ. CDR3 coding DNA: TGCGCCAGCAGCGTAACTAGCGGTAGCTCCTACAATGAGCAGTTCTTC. Protein product: CASSVTSGSSYNEQFF. Full variable domain (missing parts from reference TRBV5-1 and TRBJ2-1): KAGVTQTPRYLIKTRGQQVTLSCSPISGHRSVSWYQQTPGQGLQFLFEYFSETQRNKGNFPGRFSGRQFSNSRSEMNVSTLELGDSALYLCASSVTSGSSYNEQFFGPGTRLTVL.

The chain links TRBV1 to TRBJ2-5; the table's TRBD2 call for D was not verified on the DNA. TRBV1 represents a pseudogene. CDR3 length equals 17 residues. This CDR3 reads CTSSQLTSGRGGETQYF. The CDR3, as DNA: TGCACCAGCAGCCAATTGACTAGCGGGAGAGGGGGGGAGACCCAGTACTTC.

The rearrangement joins TRBV18 to TRBJ1-1, with D possibly being TRBD1 (6 bases). The CDR3 has 16 amino acids. Germline V gene data show CDR1 as KGHSH and CDR2 as LQKENI. Trimming stripped 6 bases from V and 1 base from J, with 18 bases between. The CDR3 DNA is TGTGCCAGCTCCCCCCAGGGGCTTGGTACGAACACTGAAGCTTTCTTT. Encoded protein: CASSPQGLGTNTEAFF.

The chain's CDR3 is CASSPLDRGAGYGYTF. CDR3 bases: TGTGCCAGCTCACCACTGGACAGGGGAGCAGGCTATGGCTACACCTTC. The chain couples TRBV18 to TRBJ1-2; 9 bases are shared with TRBD1. V lost 1 base and J lost 4; bases outside the gene matches: 7. The CDR3 contains 16 residues. From germline, CDR1 is KGHSH and CDR2 LQKENI.

This chain connects TRBV6-5 to TRBJ1-2, with D maybe TRBD1 (5 bases). Trimming stripped 2 bases from V and 2 bases from J, with 15 bases between. The CDR3 runs to 16 residues. The germline gives CDR1 MNHEY, CDR2 SVGAGI. The CDR3 coding sequence is TGTGCCAGCAGTTACCGCCCGGGAGGGACCAACTATGGCTACACCTTC. Amino acid sequence: CASSYRPGGTNYGYTF.

The chain is built from TRBV13 and TRBJ2-1; 12 bases fit TRBD2. V was clipped by 4 bases and J by 8 bases; unmatched bases: 9. This CDR3 contains 16 residues. Germline-derived CDR1 and CDR2 are PRHDT and FYEKMQ (reference sequence). CDR3 residues: CASSSETSGSRDEQFF. CDR3 DNA sequence: TGTGCCAGCAGCTCGGAGACTAGCGGGAGCCGGGATGAGCAGTTCTTC. The complete variable domain, with remaining parts taken from reference TRBV13 and TRBJ2-1, reads AAGVIQSPRHLIKEKRETATLKCYPIPRHDTVYWYQQGPGQDPQFLISFYEKMQSDKGSIPDRFSAQQFSDYHSELNMSSLELGDSALYFCASSSETSGSRDEQFFGPGTRLTVL.

Concerning this clone: At the DNA level, this CDR3 is encoded by other sequences in the same sample as well. The V call is TRBV19, the J call TRBJ1-1; no firm D call. Trimming removed 6 bases from V and 1 base from J, with 6 bases in between. The CDR3 is 12 residues long. Germline V lookup: CDR1 LNHDA, CDR2 SQIVND (reference sequence). The CDR3 sequence is CASRTGNTEAFF. DNA for the CDR3: TGTGCCAGTAGAACGGGGAACACTGAAGCTTTCTTT. The whole variable domain, remainder taken from reference TRBV19 and TRBJ1-1, is DGGITQSPKYLFRKEGQNVTLSCEQNLNHDAMYWYRQDPGQGLRLIYYSQIVNDFQKGDIAEGYSVSREKKESFPLTVTSAQKNPTAFYLCASRTGNTEAFFGQGTRLTVV.

The chain is built from TRBV5-1 and TRBJ1-1; D not resolved. Germline CDR1 and CDR2: SGHRS and YFSETQ. Trimming left V 4 bases short and J 3 bases short, with 22 bases between. The CDR3 runs to 17 residues. In nucleotides, the CDR3 is TGCGCCAGCAGCGCCCTCACGCTCGCGGGTCCGGACACTGAAGCTTTCTTT. Translating it yields CASSALTLAGPDTEAFF.

This clone was detected many times. This rearrangement joins TRBV27 to TRBJ1-4; 7 bases fit TRBD1. The J segment lost 10 bases and the V segment lost 8 bases, leaving 22 bases of the junction unmatched. The CDR3 runs to 17 residues. From germline, CDR1 is MNHEY and CDR2 SMNVEV (reference sequence). DNA of the CDR3: TGTGCCAGCTCCCTCAATACCCGACAGGGACGGTTCGCAAAACTGTTTTTT. This sequence encodes CASSLNTRQGRFAKLFF.

This rearrangement joins TRBV7-9 to TRBJ2-3, with D perhaps TRBD2 (7 bases). Germline CDR1 reads SEHNR; CDR2 reads FQNEAQ (reference sequence). V gave up 6 bases and J gave up 2 bases, with 15 bases separating them. The CDR3 spans 15 residues. CDR3 DNA sequence: TGTGCCAGCAGTTCTGAGCGGGACAACACAGATACGCAGTATTTT. Its translation: CASSSERDNTDTQYF.

The J gene is TRBJ2-1, the V gene TRBV6-6; the D gene is possibly TRBD1 (5 bases). CDR3 length equals 14 residues. Trimming removed 6 bases from V and 5 bases from J, with 14 bases in between. Germline loops: CDR1 MNHNY, CDR2 SVGAGI (reference sequence). The CDR3 here is CASSHLNRNNEQFF. CDR3 DNA sequence: TGTGCCAGCAGCCATTTAAACAGGAACAATGAGCAGTTCTTC.

The chain's CDR3 is CASSSVAGTSPLHF. CDR3 in DNA: TGTGCCAGCAGCTCTGTGGCGGGCACTTCACCCCTCCACTTT. This chain connects TRBV7-9 to TRBJ1-6; no definite D call. CDR1 SEHNR and CDR2 FQNEAQ come from the germline V gene (reference sequence). The V end was cut by 4 bases, the J end by 9 bases, with 13 bases between. The CDR3 extends over 14 amino acids.

This clone was detected only once. Other DNA sequences of this sample code for an identical CDR3. V gene TRBV12-5 combines with J gene TRBJ2-3, with a tentative D call TRBD1 (7 bases). CDR3 length: 16 amino acids. The V gene's germline CDR1 is LGHNT and CDR2 FRNRAP. V was trimmed by 1 base and J by 0 bases, leaving 11 bases between them. CDR3 bases: TGTGCTAGTGGTTTGGGGCGGGACAGCAGCACAGATACGCAGTATTTT. Encoded protein: CASGLGRDSSTDTQYF.

The genes are TRBV25-1 and TRBJ2-3, with D perhaps TRBD1 (5 bases). With 3 bases removed from V and 5 bases from J, the gap between germline ends came to 9 bases. Per the germline V gene, CDR1 is MGHDK and CDR2 is SYGVNS. There are 13 residues in the CDR3. For the CDR3, the DNA is TGTGCCAGCAGTGACAGGGCCGTAGATACGCAGTATTTT. Protein product: CASSDRAVDTQYF.